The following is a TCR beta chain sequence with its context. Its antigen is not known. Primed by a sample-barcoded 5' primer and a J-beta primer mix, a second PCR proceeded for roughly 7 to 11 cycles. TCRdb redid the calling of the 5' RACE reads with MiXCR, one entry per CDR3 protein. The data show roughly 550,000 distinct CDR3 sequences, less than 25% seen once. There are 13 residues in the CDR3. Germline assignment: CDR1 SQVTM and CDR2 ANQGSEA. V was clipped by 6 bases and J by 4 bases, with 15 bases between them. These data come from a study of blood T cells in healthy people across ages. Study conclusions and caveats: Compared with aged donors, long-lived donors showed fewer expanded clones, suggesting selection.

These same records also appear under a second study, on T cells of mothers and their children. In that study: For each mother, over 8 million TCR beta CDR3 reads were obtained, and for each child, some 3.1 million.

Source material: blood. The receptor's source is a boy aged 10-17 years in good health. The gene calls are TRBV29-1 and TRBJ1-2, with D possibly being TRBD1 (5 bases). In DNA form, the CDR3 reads TGCAGCGTGGGGGATGAGGGGTTCTATGGCTACACCTTC. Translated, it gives CSVGDEGFYGYTF.